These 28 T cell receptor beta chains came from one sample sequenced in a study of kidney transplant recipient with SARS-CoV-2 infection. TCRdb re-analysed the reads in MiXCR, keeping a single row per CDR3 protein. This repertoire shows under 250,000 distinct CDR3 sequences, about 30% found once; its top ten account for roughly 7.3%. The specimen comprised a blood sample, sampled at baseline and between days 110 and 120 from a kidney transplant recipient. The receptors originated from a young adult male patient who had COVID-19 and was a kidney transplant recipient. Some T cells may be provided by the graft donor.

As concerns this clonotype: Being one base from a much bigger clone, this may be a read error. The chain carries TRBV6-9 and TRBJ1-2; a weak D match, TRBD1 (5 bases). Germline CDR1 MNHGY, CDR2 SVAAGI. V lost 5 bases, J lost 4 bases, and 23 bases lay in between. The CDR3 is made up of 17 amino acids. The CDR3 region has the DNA TGTGCCAGCAGTGAACACAGGCCTTACGGAAAGGCCTATGGCTACACCTTC. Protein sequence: CASSEHRPYGKAYGYTF.

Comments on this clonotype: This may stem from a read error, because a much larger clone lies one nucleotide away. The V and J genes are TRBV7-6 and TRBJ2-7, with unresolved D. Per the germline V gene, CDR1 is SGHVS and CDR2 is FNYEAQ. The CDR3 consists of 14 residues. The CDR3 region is CASSLGRTKYEQCF. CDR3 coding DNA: TGTGCCAGCAGCTTAGGTCGCACCAAATACGAGCAGTGCTTC. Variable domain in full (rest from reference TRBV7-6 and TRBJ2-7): GAGVSQSPRYKVTKRGQDVALRCDPISGHVSLYWYRQALGQGPEFLTYFNYEAQQDKSGLPNDRFSAERPEGSISTLTIQRTEQRDSAMYRCASSLGRTKYEQCFGPGTRLTVT.

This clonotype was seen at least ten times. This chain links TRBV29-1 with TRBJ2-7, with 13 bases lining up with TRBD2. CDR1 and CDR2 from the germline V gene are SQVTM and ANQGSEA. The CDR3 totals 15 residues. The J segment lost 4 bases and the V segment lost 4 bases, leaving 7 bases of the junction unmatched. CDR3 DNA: TGCAGCGTTGCGGTGGGACTAGCGGGAACATACGAGCAGTACTTC. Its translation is CSVAVGLAGTYEQYF.

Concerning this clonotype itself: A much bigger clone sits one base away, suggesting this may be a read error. CDR3 sequence (DNA): TGTGCCAGCAGTTACTTCAGGACTAGCGGGGTGCACCAAGAGACCCAGTACTTC. This codes for CASSYFRTSGVHQETQYF. The V call is TRBV6-2 or TRBV6-3, the J call TRBJ2-5; 12 bases are a match to TRBD2. Germline-derived CDR1 and CDR2 are MNHEY and SVGEGT. Germline trimming cut 1 base from V and 0 bases from J; bases unmatched to any gene: 6. This CDR3 has 18 residues.

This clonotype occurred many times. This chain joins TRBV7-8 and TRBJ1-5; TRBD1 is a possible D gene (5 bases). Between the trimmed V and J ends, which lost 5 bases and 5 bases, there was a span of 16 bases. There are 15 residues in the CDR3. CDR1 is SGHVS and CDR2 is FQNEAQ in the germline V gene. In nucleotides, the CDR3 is TGTGCCAGCAGCCCGGAAGAGGGGCGGTATCAGCCCCAGCATTTT. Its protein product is CASSPEEGRYQPQHF.

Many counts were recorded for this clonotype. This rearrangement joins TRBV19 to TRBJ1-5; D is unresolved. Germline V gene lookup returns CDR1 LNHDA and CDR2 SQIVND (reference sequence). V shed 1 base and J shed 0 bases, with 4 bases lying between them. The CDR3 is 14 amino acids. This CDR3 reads CASSIGSSNQPQHF. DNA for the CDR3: TGTGCCAGTAGTATAGGCAGTAGCAATCAGCCCCAGCATTTT.

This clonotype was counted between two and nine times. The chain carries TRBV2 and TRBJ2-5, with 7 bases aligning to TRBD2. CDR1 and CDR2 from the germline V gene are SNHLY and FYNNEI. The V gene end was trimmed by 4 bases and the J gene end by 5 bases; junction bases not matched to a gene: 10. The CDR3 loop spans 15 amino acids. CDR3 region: CASSGTRTSWETQYF. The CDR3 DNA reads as TGTGCCAGCAGTGGGACTAGGACTAGTTGGGAGACCCAGTACTTC.

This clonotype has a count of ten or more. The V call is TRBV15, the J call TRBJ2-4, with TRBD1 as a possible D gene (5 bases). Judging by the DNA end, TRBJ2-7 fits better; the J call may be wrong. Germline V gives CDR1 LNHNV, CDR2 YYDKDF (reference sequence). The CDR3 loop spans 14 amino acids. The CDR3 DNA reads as TGTGCCACCAGCAGAGACAGGGTGTCCTACGAGCAGTACTTC. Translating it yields CATSRDRVSYEQYF.

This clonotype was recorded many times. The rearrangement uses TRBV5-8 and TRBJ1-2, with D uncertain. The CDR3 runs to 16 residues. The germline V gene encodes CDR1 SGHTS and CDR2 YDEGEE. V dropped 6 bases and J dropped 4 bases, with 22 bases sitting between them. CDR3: CASTNPHPRKTYGYTF. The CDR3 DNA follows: TGTGCCAGCACCAATCCTCATCCACGAAAGACCTATGGCTACACCTTC. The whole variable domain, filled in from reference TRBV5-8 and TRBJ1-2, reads EAGVTQSPTHLIKTRGQQATLRCSPISGHTSVYWYQQALGLGLQFLLWYDEGEERNRGNFPPRFSGRQFPNYSSELNVNALELEDSALYLCASTNPHPRKTYGYTFGSGTRLTVV.

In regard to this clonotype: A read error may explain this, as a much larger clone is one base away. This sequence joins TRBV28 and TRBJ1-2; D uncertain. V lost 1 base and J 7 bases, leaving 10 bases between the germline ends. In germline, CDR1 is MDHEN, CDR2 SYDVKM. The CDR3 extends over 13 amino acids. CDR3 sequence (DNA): TGTGCCAGCAGTTTATTAGGGCTCGCTGGCTACACCTTC. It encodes CASSLLGLAGYTF.

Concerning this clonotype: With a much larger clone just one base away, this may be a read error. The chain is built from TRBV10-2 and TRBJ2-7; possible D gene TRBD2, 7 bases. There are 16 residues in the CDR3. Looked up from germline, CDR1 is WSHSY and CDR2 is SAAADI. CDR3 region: CASRLGRGESSYEQCF. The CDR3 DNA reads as TGCGCCAGCAGATTGGGGAGGGGGGAATCCTCCTACGAGCAGTGCTTC.

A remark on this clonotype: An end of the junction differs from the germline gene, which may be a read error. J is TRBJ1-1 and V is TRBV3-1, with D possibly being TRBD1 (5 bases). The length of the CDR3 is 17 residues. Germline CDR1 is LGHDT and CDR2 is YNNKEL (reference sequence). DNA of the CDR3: TGTGCCAGCAGCTCAGGGTATCCCATTTCAATTCGCACTGAAGCTCTCTTT. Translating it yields CASSSGYPISIRTEALF.

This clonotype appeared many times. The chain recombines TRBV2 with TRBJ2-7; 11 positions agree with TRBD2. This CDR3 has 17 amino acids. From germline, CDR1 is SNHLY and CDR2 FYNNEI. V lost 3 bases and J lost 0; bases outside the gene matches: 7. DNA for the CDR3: TGTGCCAGCAGTGACTGGCCTACTAGCGGGAGCTCCTACGAGCAGTACTTC. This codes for CASSDWPTSGSSYEQYF. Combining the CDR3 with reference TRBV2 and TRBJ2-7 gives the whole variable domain EPEVTQTPSHQVTQMGQEVILRCVPISNHLYFYWYRQILGQKVEFLVSFYNNEISEKSEIFDDQFSVERPDGSNFTLKIRSTKLEDSAMYFCASSDWPTSGSSYEQYFGPGTRLTVT.

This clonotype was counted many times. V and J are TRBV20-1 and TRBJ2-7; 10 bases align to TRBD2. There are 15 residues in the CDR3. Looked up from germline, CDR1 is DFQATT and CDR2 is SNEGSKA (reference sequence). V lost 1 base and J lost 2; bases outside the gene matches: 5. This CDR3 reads CSARGTSGDPYEQYF. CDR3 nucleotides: TGCAGTGCTAGAGGGACTAGCGGAGACCCCTACGAGCAGTACTTC.

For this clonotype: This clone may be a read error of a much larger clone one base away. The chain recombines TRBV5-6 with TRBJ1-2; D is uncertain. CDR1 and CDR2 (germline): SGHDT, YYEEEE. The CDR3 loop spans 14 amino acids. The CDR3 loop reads CANSSFQKNYGYTF. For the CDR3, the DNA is TGTGCCAACAGCTCTTTCCAAAAAAACTATGGCTACACCTTC.

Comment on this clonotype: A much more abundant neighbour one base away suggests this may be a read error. Here the CDR3 reads CASSCLRRSRKTHGYTF. The CDR3 DNA is TGCGCCAGCAGTTGCTTGCGAAGATCGCGAAAGACCCATGGCTACACCTTC. This chain uses TRBV10-1 with TRBJ1-2; D is undetermined. CDR3 length: 17 amino acids. CDR1 and CDR2 from the germline V gene are WNHNN and SYGVQD (reference sequence). The V end lost 5 bases, the J end lost 6 bases, and 25 bases lay between the germline ends.

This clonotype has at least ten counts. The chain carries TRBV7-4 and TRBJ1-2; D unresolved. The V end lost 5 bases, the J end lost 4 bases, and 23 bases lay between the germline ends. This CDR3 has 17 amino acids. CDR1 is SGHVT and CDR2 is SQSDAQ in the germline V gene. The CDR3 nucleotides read TGTGCCAGCAGCATATTAGCTTCAGCTCGAAAGACCTATGGCTACACCTTC. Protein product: CASSILASARKTYGYTF.

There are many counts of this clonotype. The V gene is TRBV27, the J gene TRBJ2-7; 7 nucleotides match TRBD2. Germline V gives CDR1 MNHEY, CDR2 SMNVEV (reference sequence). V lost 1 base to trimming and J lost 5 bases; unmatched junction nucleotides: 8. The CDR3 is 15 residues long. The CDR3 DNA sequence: TGTGCCAGCAGTTTATGGGCGGGAGTTGGAGACGAGCAGTACTTC. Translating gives CASSLWAGVGDEQYF.

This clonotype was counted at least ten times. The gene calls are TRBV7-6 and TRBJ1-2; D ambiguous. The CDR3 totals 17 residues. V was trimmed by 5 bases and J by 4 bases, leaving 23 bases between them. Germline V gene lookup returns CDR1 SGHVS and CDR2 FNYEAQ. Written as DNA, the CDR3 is TGTGCCAGCAGCATGAAAGATGAATCTCGAAAGACCTATGGCTACACCTTC. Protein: CASSMKDESRKTYGYTF.

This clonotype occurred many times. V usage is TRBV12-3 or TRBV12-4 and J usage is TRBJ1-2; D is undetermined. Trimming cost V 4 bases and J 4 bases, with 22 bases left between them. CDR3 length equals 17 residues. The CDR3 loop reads CASSSENSFRKTYGYTF. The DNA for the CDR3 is TGTGCCAGCAGTTCCGAAAACAGCTTCCGAAAGACCTATGGCTACACCTTC.

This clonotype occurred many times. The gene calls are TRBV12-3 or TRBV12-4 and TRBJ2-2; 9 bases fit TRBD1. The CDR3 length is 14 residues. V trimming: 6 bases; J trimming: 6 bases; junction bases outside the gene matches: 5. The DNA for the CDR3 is TGTGCCAGCAGAAGGACAGGGGAAGCCGGGGAGCTGTTTTTT. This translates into CASRRTGEAGELFF.

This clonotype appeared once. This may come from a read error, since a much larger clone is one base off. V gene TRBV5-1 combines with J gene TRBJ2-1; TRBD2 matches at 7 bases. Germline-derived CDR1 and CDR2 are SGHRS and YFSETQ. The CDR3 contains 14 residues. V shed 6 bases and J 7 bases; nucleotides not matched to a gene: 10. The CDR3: CASNLAEEGNEQFF. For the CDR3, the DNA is TGCGCCAGCAACCTAGCGGAAGAAGGAAATGAGCAGTTCTTC.

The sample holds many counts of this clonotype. The CDR3 coding sequence is TGTGCCATCAGTGATGGGGGGGGAGAAGAAAAACTGTTTTTT. This gives the protein CAISDGGGEEKLFF. The rearrangement uses TRBV10-3 and TRBJ1-4, with a tentative D call TRBD1 (5 bases). The germline V gene has CDR1 ENHRY and CDR2 SYGVKD. This CDR3 region has 14 residues. Trimming pared 3 bases from V and 8 bases from J, leaving 13 bases between.

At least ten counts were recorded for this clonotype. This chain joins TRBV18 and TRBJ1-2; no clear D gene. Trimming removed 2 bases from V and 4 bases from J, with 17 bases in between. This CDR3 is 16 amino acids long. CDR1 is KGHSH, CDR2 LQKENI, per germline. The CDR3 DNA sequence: TGTGCCAGCTCACCAAACGGGATCGGGTCAGCCTATGGCTACACCTTC. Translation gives CASSPNGIGSAYGYTF.

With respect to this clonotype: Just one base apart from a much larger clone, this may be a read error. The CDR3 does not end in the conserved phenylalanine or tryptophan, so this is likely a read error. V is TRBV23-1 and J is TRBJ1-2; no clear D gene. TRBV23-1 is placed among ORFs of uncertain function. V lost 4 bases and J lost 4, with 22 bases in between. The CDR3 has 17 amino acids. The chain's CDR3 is CASSRSVLRRKTYGYTL. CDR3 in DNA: TGCGCCAGCAGTCGTTCCGTGCTACGCAGAAAGACCTATGGCTACACCCTC.

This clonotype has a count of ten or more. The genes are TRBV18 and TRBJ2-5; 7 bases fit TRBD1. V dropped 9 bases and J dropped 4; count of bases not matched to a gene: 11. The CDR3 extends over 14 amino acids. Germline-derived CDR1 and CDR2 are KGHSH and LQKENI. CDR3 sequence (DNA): TGTGCCAGGGACATACAGGGGCCGGGAGAGACCCAGTACTTC. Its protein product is CARDIQGPGETQYF.

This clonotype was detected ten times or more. The CDR3 DNA reads as TGCGCCAGCAGCGGGGACTATGGGGAGACCCAGTACTTC. It encodes CASSGDYGETQYF. V gene TRBV5-1 combines with J gene TRBJ2-5, with 7 bases aligning to TRBD2. The germline V gene encodes CDR1 SGHRS and CDR2 YFSETQ. Germline trimming cut 4 bases from V and 5 bases from J; bases unmatched to any gene: 5. CDR3 length: 13 amino acids. The whole variable domain, filled in from reference TRBV5-1 and TRBJ2-5, reads KAGVTQTPRYLIKTRGQQVTLSCSPISGHRSVSWYQQTPGQGLQFLFEYFSETQRNKGNFPGRFSGRQFSNSRSEMNVSTLELGDSALYLCASSGDYGETQYFGPGTRLLVL.

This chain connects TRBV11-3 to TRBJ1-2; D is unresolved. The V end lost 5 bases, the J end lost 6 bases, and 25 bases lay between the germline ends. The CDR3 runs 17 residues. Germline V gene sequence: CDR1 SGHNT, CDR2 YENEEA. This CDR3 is CASSDRYDLGKTHGYTF. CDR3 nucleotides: TGTGCCAGCAGCGATCGGTACGATCTCGGAAAGACCCATGGCTACACCTTC.